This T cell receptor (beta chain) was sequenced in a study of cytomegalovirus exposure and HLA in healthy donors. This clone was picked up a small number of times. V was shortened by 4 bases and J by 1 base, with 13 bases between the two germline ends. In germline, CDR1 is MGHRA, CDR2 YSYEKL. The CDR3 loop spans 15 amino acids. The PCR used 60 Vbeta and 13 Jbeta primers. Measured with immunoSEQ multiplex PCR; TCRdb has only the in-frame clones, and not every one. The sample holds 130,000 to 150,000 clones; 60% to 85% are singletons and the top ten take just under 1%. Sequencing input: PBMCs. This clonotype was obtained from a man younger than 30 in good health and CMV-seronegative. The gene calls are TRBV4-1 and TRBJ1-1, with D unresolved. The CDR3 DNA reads TGCGCCAGCAGCCTTAGCGGCAAATCGAACACTGAAGCTTTCTTT. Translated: CASSLSGKSNTEAFF.